This T cell receptor (beta chain) was captured by sequencing in a study of cytomegalovirus exposure and HLA in healthy donors. About the research overall: The 110 or so validation repertoires were produced on the same platform as the 550 to 700 repertoires of the first cohort. This was reported in a later analysis.

With respect to this clone: What it binds is not known.

Germline CDR1 is SGDLS and CDR2 is YYNGEE. V was shortened by 0 bases and J by 4 bases, with 19 bases between the two germline ends. The CDR3 runs to 17 residues. Data came from immunoSEQ multiplex PCR; TCRdb stores just in-frame clones and leaves some out. The table shows around 94,000 clones, with over 85% occurring only once. Study outcomes and limitations: In the 130 or so validation repertoires, about 94% of cluster scores exceeded 0, per a later analysis. Among TCR beta chains, those listed as cytomegalovirus-associated numbered approximately 150.

The sample comprised PBMCs. The sequence was obtained from a woman in her late teens or twenties in good health and CMV-seronegative. V usage is TRBV9 and J usage is TRBJ1-2; possibly TRBD1 for D (6 bases). This CDR3 is CASSVVTGTQPSYGYTF. The CDR3 DNA is TGTGCCAGCAGCGTAGTTACAGGGACCCAACCGAGCTATGGCTACACCTTC.